This TCR beta chain emerged from a study of cytomegalovirus exposure and HLA in healthy donors (dated by TCRdb to 2016 to 2017). Regarding the research as a whole: An earlier analysis of several hundred of the donors reported approximately 290 Gb of sequence data and 100 million to 130 million unique TCR beta sequences from approximately 180 million T cells. Roughly 290 gigabases of sequencing data and about 92 million unique TCR sequences made up an early release that covered fewer than 650 HLA-typed donors. The genetic ancestry cluster associated with self-reported Caucasian donors included about 81% of the approximately 430 genotyped donors. The aim of the study was to test whether cataloging public T cell receptors could identify signatures of past pathogen exposure. The T cell repertoires of under 750 subjects were profiled by immunosequencing and related to cytomegalovirus serostatus. Along with the roughly 610-subject first cohort, a separate validation cohort of over a hundred different subjects was used. To predict cytomegalovirus infection status, the study brought together high-throughput TCR immunosequencing, statistical association of individual TCRs with disease status, and machine learning. To study patterns of TCR occurrence, a later analysis re-analyzed previously published TCR beta repertoires from around 700 donors and added high-resolution HLA genotyping. Rather than using new phenotypic data, the later analysis identified candidate immune exposures from TCR beta sequences and from how often those sequences occurred across donors. An earlier analysis of approximately 630 of the donors applied high-throughput TCR beta sequencing to assess whether each TCR beta V gene segment acted as functional or pseudogenic. Alongside the repertoire data, information on donor age, sex, ethnicity and CMV serostatus was compiled. A later genetic analysis took genome-wide SNP genotypes for about 55% of the 666 donors and used that subset as a discovery cohort. All discovery cohort repertoires had been generated on a single sequencing platform. Class I and class II HLA loci were covered by the typing at four-digit resolution. The number of donors typed differed by locus, with roughly 629-640 for A, B, C, DRB1 and DQB1, roughly 520 for DQA1, nearly 610 for DPA1, and roughly 450 for DPB1. Roughly 5 DR-DQ haplotypes were treated as single units for association and clustering because of strong linkage in the cohort. On average, about 200,000 unique TCR beta nucleotide sequences were sequenced per donor among 350 to 400 genotyped donors of the cohort, with roughly 18% of those sequences being non-productive.

The V and J ends are trimmed by 0 bases and 4 bases, leaving 13 bases between them. The CDR3 starts with the cysteine, ends with the phenylalanine, and has 16 residues. The kept DNA is CDR3 alone, 48 bases in frame from the first base. The germline V gene encodes CDR1 LNHDA and CDR2 SQIVND (reference sequence). Study-level results and caveats: An earlier analysis of some 560 of the donors showed that most TCR beta V segments appeared in productive rearrangements either about 87% or about 30% of the time, which broadly matched IMGT annotations. While some public TCRs were present in many individuals, most TCR sequences turned up only very rarely across donors. The only immune exposure information available for the cohort was CMV serostatus. Assigning TCR associations to individual alleles was difficult when HLA alleles, especially DR and DQ, strongly co-occurred. Specific HLA alleles were associated with 15,000 to 20,000 TCR beta sequences at a false discovery rate of 0.05 in a later analysis. A group of highly shared sequence variants was considered likely to be a technical artifact of the sequencing pipeline. The earlier analysis of about 600 of the donors excluded some 16 rarely observed V segments, including chromosome 9 orphons, because counts were too low. In a later genetic analysis, a missense DCLRE1C variant was associated with V-gene and J-gene trimming of TCR beta chains, and the association was replicated in an independent cohort. In vitro tests confirmed that a few of the cytomegalovirus-associated TCR beta chains recognize cytomegalovirus antigens. Correlated functional status among segregating V segments might reflect linkage disequilibrium, but an unknown experimental factor could not be ruled out. In a later analysis, HLA-associated TCR beta chains were found to be more clonally expanded and to have lower generation probabilities than equally common non-associated chains. The authors suggested that the approach could potentially be generalized to other disease states and immunological phenotypes. Compared with the roughly 670-donor mean, donors in an Asian-associated ancestry cluster had fewer N-insertions in productive TCRs, according to a later genetic analysis. Only TCR beta chains were sequenced in this cohort, and the absence of alpha or paired-chain data limited detectable features. In the study, approximately 160 TCR beta chains were listed as associated with cytomegalovirus. A further reported finding was that TCR beta sequences accurately predicted the HLA-A and HLA-B alleles for most subjects in the first cohort. The 87-base-pair reads could not distinguish some IMGT-functional V segments, including TRBV6-2 and TRBV6-3, so those segments were excluded. Because some donors lacked HLA typing at each locus, the association tests relied only on the typed subset. The classifier was reported to diagnose cytomegalovirus status with high specificity and sensitivity in both the original and validation cohorts. Most CMV-associated TCR beta chains appeared to be HLA-restricted in a later analysis, and the HLA associations seemed to be driven largely by CMV exposure. A later analysis found that TCR association rates varied across HLA loci, with DRB1 alleles showing the most associated TCRs and HLA-C alleles the fewest. Sequencing depth was assumed to be roughly uniform across donors in the presence/absence analyses, though that assumption may not hold. According to a later analysis, parvovirus B19, influenza, CMV and Epstein-Barr virus appeared linked to several top co-occurrence clusters.

Libraries were built with the immunoSEQ multiplex PCR assay. For the multiplex PCR, a mixture combining 60 forward primers for TCR Vbeta segments and 13 reverse primers for TCR Jbeta segments was used. The CDR3 region of rearranged TCR beta genes was amplified from genomic DNA by a multiplex PCR assay. The Illumina HiSeq System was used to sequence the amplified TCR beta libraries as 87-base-pair reads. On the study's bioinformatics: A later analysis tallied around 80 million unique TCR beta chains across the 650 to 750 repertoires, and about 12 million of those chains were shared by two or more donors. To remove PCR and sequencing errors, raw reads were error-corrected and collapsed into unique sequences using a nearest-neighbor algorithm that merged closely related sequences. V, D and J gene segments were assigned by aligning CDR3 sequences to IMGT reference sequences. For a sequence to be retained, a match of at least six nucleotides to both a V gene segment and a J gene segment was required. A rearrangement counted as productive if the CDR3 had no stop codons and remained in frame with V and J, and every other rearrangement counted as non-productive. Following IMGT convention, CDR3 was defined as the stretch from the second conserved V-encoded cysteine to the conserved J-encoded phenylalanine. In an earlier analysis of some 550 of the donors, sequences lacking an unambiguous match to a single V gene segment were excluded. In an earlier analysis of approximately 590 of the donors, V segments were called functional above 56.7% productive rearrangements and were called segregating when the between-donor standard deviation exceeded 5%. A statistical classification framework was built to diagnose cytomegalovirus status from the catalog of TCR beta chain sequences. A later analysis assigned V and J genes by comparing TCR nucleotide sequences with IMGT/GENE-DB human TR gene sequences. The TCRdist pipeline was used in a later analysis to assign CDR3 sequences and most-parsimonious VDJ recombination scenarios. In a later analysis, each TCR beta chain was defined by its CDR3 amino acid sequence together with its V-gene family, and reads lacking a unique V-gene family were excluded. In a later analysis, 450 to 600 highly shared, low-generation-probability nucleotide sequences were removed to address suspected cross-contamination and a sequencing artifact. In a later analysis, a clonal expansion index was calculated for each public chain from normalized within-repertoire ranks of inferred template counts. A later analysis computed generation probabilities with a VDJ recombination model fitted to out-of-frame rearrangements, and checked the results against IGoR. In a later analysis, hypergeometric tests were used to score TCR-TCR, TCR-HLA and TCR-CMV co-occurrence, with a repertoire-size bias correction applied to TCR pairs. False discovery rates were estimated in a later analysis by permuting HLA or CMV assignments 20 times. A later analysis grouped co-occurring TCRs with DBSCAN, adding TCRdist sequence similarity when clustering within HLA-allele-positive subsets. For co-occurrence clustering, repertoires with fewer than 30,000 or more than 120,000 public chains were excluded, along with 4 to 6 repertoires with anomalous nucleotide sharing. The source is immuneACCESS, and TCRdb retained only in-frame sequences with V and J called. Part of the clones is not carried over; for the studies checked, unresolved V genes explain less than half of this, and the remainder is unexplained. V and J calls and clone size are those listed in that table; D and trimming were worked out from the DNA. The sample yields more than 110,000 clones; approximately 70% were counted once. Approximately 2% of the sample lies in the top ten.

The cohort consisted of some 670 healthy bone marrow donors. At the time of sampling, every cohort member was nominally healthy, though immune exposures that went unrecorded were likely present. The donor tested CMV seropositive and was one of the 289 seropositive cohort members. A peripheral blood sample was collected from each donor, and TCR beta sequencing was performed on peripheral blood mononuclear cells. The Qiagen DNeasy Blood Extraction Kit was used to extract genomic DNA from the blood cell samples. On this clone: Its binding antigen is unknown. No quality values exist for individual bases; no much larger clone is one base distant.

The specimen was PBMCs. The rearrangement combines TRBV19 with TRBJ1-5; possibly the D gene is TRBD1, per 6 matching bases. The clonotype was recovered from an older woman in good health and CMV-seropositive. The CDR3: CASSIDLTGPNQPQHF. Here is the DNA: TGTGCCAGTAGTATAGATCTTACAGGGCCTAATCAGCCCCAGCATTTT.